Given below is one T cell receptor (beta chain) in context. Its specificity is unknown. The sample is drawn from a study of blood T cells in healthy people across ages. A J-beta primer mix and a sample-barcoded 5' primer were used in a second PCR of roughly 6 to 12 cycles. Each CDR3 protein is one row after TCRdb ran MiXCR on the 5' RACE reads. The repertoire holds about 1.5 million distinct CDR3 sequences, with approximately 43% as singletons. General study results and limits: Roughly linear age-related decline in beta diversity appeared, significant by age 40. More naive CD4+ cells and higher diversity were found in long-lived than in aged donors. Estimates of diversity drawn from one million T cells were considered underestimates.

CDR3 length: 15 amino acids. Trimming shortened V by 1 base and J by 4 bases, and 10 bases separated the two germline ends. V and J are TRBV12-3 or TRBV12-4 and TRBJ2-2; tentatively, D is TRBD1 (6 bases). The TCR was taken from a woman aged 18-29 years in good health. Specimen: blood. The CDR3 sequence: CASSLDRAGTGELFF. As DNA, the CDR3 is TGTGCCAGCAGTTTAGACAGGGCCGGCACCGGGGAGCTGTTTTTT.